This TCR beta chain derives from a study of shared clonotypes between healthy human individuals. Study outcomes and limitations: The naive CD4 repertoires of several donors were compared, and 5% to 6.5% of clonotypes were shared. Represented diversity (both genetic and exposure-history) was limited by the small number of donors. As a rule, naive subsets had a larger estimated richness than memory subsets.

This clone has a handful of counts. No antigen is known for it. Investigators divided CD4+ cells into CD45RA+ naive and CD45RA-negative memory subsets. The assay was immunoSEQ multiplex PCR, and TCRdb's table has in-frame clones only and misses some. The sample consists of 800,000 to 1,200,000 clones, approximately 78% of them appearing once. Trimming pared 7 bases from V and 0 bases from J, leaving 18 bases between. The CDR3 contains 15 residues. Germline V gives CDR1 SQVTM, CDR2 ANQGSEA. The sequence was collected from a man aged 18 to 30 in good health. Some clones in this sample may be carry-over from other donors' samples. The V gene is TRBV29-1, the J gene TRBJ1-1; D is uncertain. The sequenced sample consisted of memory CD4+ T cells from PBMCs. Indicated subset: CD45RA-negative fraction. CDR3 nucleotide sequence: TGCAGCGCCATCGCCGGGAGATTCGTGAACACTGAAGCTTTCTTT. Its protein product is CSAIAGRFVNTEAFF.